These 13 T cell receptor beta chains share one sample of origin, sequenced in a study of blood T cells in healthy people across ages. Primers used in a second PCR of roughly 6 to 11 cycles were a sample-barcoded 5' primer and a J-beta primer mix. TCRdb re-derived calls from the 5' RACE reads in MiXCR, one entry per CDR3 protein. This sample has hundreds of thousands of distinct CDR3 sequences, with less than 25% found just once. The sample was also reused in another study, on T cells of mothers and their children.

The sample was blood. These receptors were collected from a boy under 18 in good health.

The chain uses TRBV9 and TRBJ1-1, with D unclear. The germline CDR1 and CDR2 sequences are SGDLS and YYNGEE. V dropped 4 bases and J dropped 6 bases, with 10 bases sitting between them. This CDR3 spans 12 amino acids. The CDR3 nucleotides are TGTGCCAGCAGCAAAGGAGGGTCTGAAGCTTTCTTT. Translating it yields CASSKGGSEAFF. The full variable domain, in which reference TRBV9 and TRBJ1-1 provide the parts outside the CDR3, is DSGVTQTPKHLITATGQRVTLRCSPRSGDLSVYWYQQSLDQGLQFLIQYYNGEERAKGNILERFSAQQFPDLHSELNLSSLELGDSALYFCASSKGGSEAFFGQGTRLTVV.

The sample holds many counts of this clonotype. This sequence joins TRBV10-3 and TRBJ2-5, with D possibly matching TRBD2 (6 bases). V gave up 0 bases and J gave up 4 bases, with 6 bases separating them. This CDR3 region has 13 residues. The germline V gene has CDR1 ENHRY and CDR2 SYGVKD. The CDR3 sequence: CAISESGGETQYF. CDR3 in DNA: TGTGCCATCAGTGAGTCCGGGGGAGAGACCCAGTACTTC.

This clonotype was detected a few times. V usage is TRBV28 and J usage is TRBJ2-4; TRBD2 matches 8 bases. CDR1 and CDR2 (germline): MDHEN, SYDVKM. The CDR3 runs to 17 residues. V gave up 3 bases and J gave up 1 base; unmatched junction bases: 8. This CDR3 reads CASSFTSGSGAKNIQYF. As DNA, the CDR3 is TGTGCCAGCAGTTTCACAAGCGGGAGCGGGGCCAAAAACATTCAGTACTTC.

V is TRBV7-9 and J is TRBJ2-5, with D uncertain. This CDR3 is built from 12 residues. V lost 5 bases, J lost 4 bases, and 8 bases lay in between. The V gene's germline CDR1 is SEHNR and CDR2 FQNEAQ (reference sequence). Written as DNA, the CDR3 is TGTGCCAGCAGCGCCCGACGAGAGACCCAGTACTTC. Translation gives CASSARRETQYF.

The chain employs TRBV28 and TRBJ2-7; the D gene is possibly TRBD2 (6 bases). The V and J ends lost 4 bases and 1 base respectively, with 17 bases between them. CDR1 and CDR2 from the germline V gene are MDHEN and SYDVKM. This CDR3 is built from 16 residues. CDR3 region: CASSWATDYLSYEQYF. CDR3 sequence (DNA): TGTGCCAGCAGTTGGGCGACGGACTACCTGTCCTACGAGCAGTACTTC.

This clonotype was picked up a small number of times. The chain combines TRBV6-2 or TRBV6-3 with TRBJ1-1; weak D call: TRBD1 (5 bases). CDR1 and CDR2 (germline): MNHEY, SVGEGT. V was shortened by 3 bases and J by 4 bases, with 15 bases between the two germline ends. The CDR3 runs 15 residues. CDR3 loop: CASSYSGGFFTEAFF. CDR3 bases: TGTGCCAGCAGTTATAGTGGGGGATTCTTCACTGAAGCTTTCTTT.

In its sample, this clonotype was seen a few times. The rearrangement joins TRBV4-1 to TRBJ2-1; TRBD2 matches 11 bases. The J call may be faulty, since TRBJ2-7 better matches the DNA end. The CDR3 has 15 amino acids. The germline V gene encodes CDR1 MGHRA and CDR2 YSYEKL. The CDR3 is CASSQELAGVGEQYF. The CDR3 nucleotides are TGCGCCAGCAGCCAAGAACTAGCGGGAGTGGGCGAGCAGTACTTC.

This rearrangement joins TRBV7-2 to TRBJ2-3; the D gene is possibly TRBD1 (6 bases). V gave up 4 bases and J gave up 4 bases, with 6 bases separating them. CDR1 and CDR2 (germline): SGHTA, FQGNSA. The CDR3 runs 12 residues. CDR3 protein: CASSWGPDTQYF. The DNA for the CDR3 is TGTGCCAGCAGCTGGGGGCCAGATACGCAGTATTTT.

Only a few counts were recorded for this clonotype. Here the CDR3 reads CSAWRDVELAAQETQYF. CDR3 DNA sequence: TGCAGTGCTTGGAGGGATGTTGAGCTAGCGGCACAAGAGACCCAGTACTTC. The chain recombines TRBV20-1 with TRBJ2-5, with 7 bases matching TRBD2. The V gene's germline CDR1 is DFQATT and CDR2 SNEGSKA (reference sequence). The CDR3 sequence is 17 residues long. Trimming took 5 bases from V and 2 from J; bases not matched to a gene: 17.

The rearrangement links TRBV4-1 to TRBJ1-4; D is unresolved. Germline V gives CDR1 MGHRA, CDR2 YSYEKL. CDR3 length: 14 residues. The V gene lost 4 bases and the J gene lost 0 bases, with 6 bases spanning the gap. CDR3 coding DNA: TGCGCCAGCAGCCGACTATCAACTAATGAAAAACTGTTTTTT. This codes for CASSRLSTNEKLFF.

This rearrangement joins TRBV15 to TRBJ1-5; the D gene is possibly TRBD1 (6 bases). Germline CDR1 LNHNV, CDR2 YYDKDF (reference sequence). The CDR3 is 16 amino acids. Trimming pared 4 bases from V and 3 bases from J, leaving 16 bases between. CDR3 in amino acids: CATSTLQGNNNQPQHF. The CDR3 DNA is TGTGCCACCAGCACCCTCCAGGGGAATAACAATCAGCCCCAGCATTTT.

In its sample, this clonotype was seen a few times. The chain uses TRBV4-2 and TRBJ2-3; 9 nucleotides match TRBD2. The length of the CDR3 is 18 residues. V was clipped by 1 base and J by 6 bases; unmatched bases: 14. The germline V gene has CDR1 LGHNA and CDR2 YNFKEQ. CDR3 sequence reads: CASSQGAGGPTVVDTQYF. In DNA, the CDR3 is TGTGCCAGCAGCCAAGGGGCGGGGGGGCCCACCGTGGTTGATACGCAGTATTTT.

A word on this clonotype: At one end the junction does not follow the germline gene, possibly because of a read error. CDR3 sequence: CASSLGWQGDNVQFF. CDR3 DNA: TGTGCCAGCAGCTTAGGGTGGCAGGGCGACAATGTGCAGTTCTTC. The chain combines TRBV28 with TRBJ2-1, with a weak D call TRBD1 (5 bases). The CDR3 consists of 15 residues. Germline CDR1 reads MDHEN; CDR2 reads SYDVKM.